Sequencing of this T cell receptor (beta chain) was carried out in a study of T cells in Graves' hyperthyroidism and ophthalmopathy. The TCR beta CDR3 regions underwent amplification using RNA transcripts as the source. HTBI primers drove first-round RT-PCR of the TCR CDR3. TCRdb recomputed calls from the multiplex PCR reads with MiXCR, one row per CDR3 protein. The sample lists around 250,000 distinct CDR3 sequences; about 14% were seen once. CDR1 and CDR2 (germline): SNHLY, FYNNEI. Trimming removed 2 bases at V and 5 bases at J, with 9 bases between. The CDR3 totals 14 residues. The TCR was taken from a woman aged 35 to 49 with Graves' hyperthyroidism that later progressed to Graves' ophthalmopathy. The sample was blood. The chain is built from TRBV2 and TRBJ1-4; TRBD1 might be the D (5 bases). The CDR3 DNA reads TGTGCCAGCAGTGAAAAGGGACGCAATGAAAAACTGTTTTTT. Translation: CASSEKGRNEKLFF.